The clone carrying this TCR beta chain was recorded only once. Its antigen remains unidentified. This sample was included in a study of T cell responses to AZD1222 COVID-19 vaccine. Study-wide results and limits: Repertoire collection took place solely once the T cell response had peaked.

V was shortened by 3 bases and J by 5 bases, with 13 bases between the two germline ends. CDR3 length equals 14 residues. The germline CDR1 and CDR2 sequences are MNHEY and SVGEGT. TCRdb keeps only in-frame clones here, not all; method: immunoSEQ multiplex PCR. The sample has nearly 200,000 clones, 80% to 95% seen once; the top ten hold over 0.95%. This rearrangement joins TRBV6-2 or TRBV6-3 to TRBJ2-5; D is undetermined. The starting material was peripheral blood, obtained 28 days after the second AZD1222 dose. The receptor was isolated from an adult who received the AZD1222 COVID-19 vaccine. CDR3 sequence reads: CASSYGVAPETQYF. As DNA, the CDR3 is TGTGCCAGCAGTTATGGGGTAGCCCCCGAGACCCAGTACTTC.